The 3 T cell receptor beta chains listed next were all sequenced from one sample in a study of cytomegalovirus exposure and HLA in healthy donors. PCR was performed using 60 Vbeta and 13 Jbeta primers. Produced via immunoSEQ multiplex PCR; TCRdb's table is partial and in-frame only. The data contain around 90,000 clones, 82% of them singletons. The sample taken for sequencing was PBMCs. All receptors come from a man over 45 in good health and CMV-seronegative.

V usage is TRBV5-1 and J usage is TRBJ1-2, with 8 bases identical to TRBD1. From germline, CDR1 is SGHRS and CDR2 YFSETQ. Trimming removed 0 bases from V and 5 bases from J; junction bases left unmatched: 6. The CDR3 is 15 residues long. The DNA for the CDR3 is TGCGCCAGCAGCTTGGACCCCAGGACAGGGTATGGCTACACCTTC. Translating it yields CASSLDPRTGYGYTF.

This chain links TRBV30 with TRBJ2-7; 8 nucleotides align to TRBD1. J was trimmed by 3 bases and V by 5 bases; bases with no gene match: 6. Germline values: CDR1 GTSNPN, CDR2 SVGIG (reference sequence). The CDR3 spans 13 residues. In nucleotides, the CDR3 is TGTGCCTGGGCAGGGGGCGAATACTACGAGCAGTACTTC. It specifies CAWAGGEYYEQYF.

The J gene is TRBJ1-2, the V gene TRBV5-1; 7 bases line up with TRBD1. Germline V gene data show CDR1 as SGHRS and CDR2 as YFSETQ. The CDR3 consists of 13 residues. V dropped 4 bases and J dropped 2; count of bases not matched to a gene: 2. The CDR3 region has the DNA TGCGCCAGCAGCGCGGGACAGAACTATGGCTACACCTTC. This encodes CASSAGQNYGYTF.